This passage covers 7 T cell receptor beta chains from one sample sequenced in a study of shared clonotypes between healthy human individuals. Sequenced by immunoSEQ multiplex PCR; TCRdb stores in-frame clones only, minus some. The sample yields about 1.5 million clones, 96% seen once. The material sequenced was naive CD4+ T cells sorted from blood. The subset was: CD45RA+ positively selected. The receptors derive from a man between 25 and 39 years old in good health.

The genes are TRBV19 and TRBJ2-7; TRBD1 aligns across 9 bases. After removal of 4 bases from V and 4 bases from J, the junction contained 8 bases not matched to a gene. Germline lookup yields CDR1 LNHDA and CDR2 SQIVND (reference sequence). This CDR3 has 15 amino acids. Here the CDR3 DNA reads TGTGCCAGTAGTAACTCCGGGACAGGGACTTACGAGCAGTACTTC. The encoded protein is CASSNSGTGTYEQYF.

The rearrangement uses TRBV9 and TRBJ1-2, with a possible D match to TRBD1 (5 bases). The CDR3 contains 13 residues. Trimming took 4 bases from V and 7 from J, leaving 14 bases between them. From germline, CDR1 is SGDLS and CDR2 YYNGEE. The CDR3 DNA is TGTGCCAGCAGCACTAACTGGGGCGCTGGCTACACCTTC. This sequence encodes CASSTNWGAGYTF.

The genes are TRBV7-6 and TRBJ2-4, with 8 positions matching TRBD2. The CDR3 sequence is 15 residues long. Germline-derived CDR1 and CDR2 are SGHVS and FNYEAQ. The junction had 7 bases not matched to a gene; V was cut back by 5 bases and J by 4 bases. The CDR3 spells CASSNLLAEKNIQYF. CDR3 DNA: TGTGCCAGCAGCAACCTACTAGCGGAAAAAAACATTCAGTACTTC.

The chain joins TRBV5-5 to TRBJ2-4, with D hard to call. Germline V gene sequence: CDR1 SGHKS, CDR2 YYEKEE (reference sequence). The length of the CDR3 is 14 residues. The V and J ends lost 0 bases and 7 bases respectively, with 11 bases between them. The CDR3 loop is CASSLVSGGNIQYF. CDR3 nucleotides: TGTGCCAGCAGCTTGGTTTCCGGTGGGAACATTCAGTACTTC.

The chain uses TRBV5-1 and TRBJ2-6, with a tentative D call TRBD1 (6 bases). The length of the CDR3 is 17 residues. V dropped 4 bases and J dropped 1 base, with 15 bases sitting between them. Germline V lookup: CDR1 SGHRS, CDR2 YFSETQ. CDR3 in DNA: TGCGCCAGCAGCCACACAGGGAACCCTTCTGGGGCCAACGTCCTGACTTTC. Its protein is CASSHTGNPSGANVLTF.

CDR3 region: CASSPQGASGYTF. The DNA for the CDR3 is TGTGCCAGCAGTCCACAGGGGGCATCGGGCTACACCTTC. The chain uses TRBV27 and TRBJ1-2, with 9 bases that match TRBD1. The germline V gene encodes CDR1 MNHEY and CDR2 SMNVEV (reference sequence). With V trimmed by 5 bases and J by 8 bases, 6 bases remained unmatched. The CDR3 is made up of 13 amino acids.

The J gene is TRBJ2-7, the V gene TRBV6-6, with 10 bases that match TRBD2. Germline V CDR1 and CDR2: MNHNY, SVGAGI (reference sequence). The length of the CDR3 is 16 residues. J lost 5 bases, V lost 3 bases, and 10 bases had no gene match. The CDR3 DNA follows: TGTGCCAGCAGTTATGTACCTAGCGGGAGTCGGAACGAGCAGTACTTC. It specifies CASSYVPSGSRNEQYF.